Shown below are 27 T cell receptor beta chains from a single sample sequenced in a study of cytomegalovirus exposure and HLA in healthy donors. It was with 60 Vbeta and 13 Jbeta primers that the PCR ran. Using immunoSEQ multiplex PCR, the repertoire was profiled, and TCRdb retains in-frame clones only, with some absent. Of some 130,000 clones in the sample, around 77% were seen once. Material for sequencing was PBMCs. These receptors were taken from a male donor in good health and CMV-seropositive.

This clone was recorded a few times. The rearrangement links TRBV2 to TRBJ1-3; TRBD1 is a possible D gene (6 bases). Looked up from germline, CDR1 is SNHLY and CDR2 is FYNNEI. V was shortened by 10 bases and J by 0 bases, with 16 bases between the two germline ends. This CDR3 comprises 15 residues. CDR3: CATPRQGISGNTIYF. CDR3 nucleotides: TGTGCCACCCCCCGGCAGGGGATCTCTGGAAACACCATATATTTT.

The V and J genes are TRBV29-1 and TRBJ1-1, with 11 bases identical to TRBD1. Germline CDR1 is SQVTM and CDR2 is ANQGSEA. CDR3 length: 15 amino acids. With V trimmed by 3 bases and J by 4 bases, 7 bases remained unmatched. This chain's CDR3 is CSVDRTGGLGTEAFF. In DNA form, the CDR3 reads TGCAGCGTTGATCGGACAGGGGGCTTGGGCACTGAAGCTTTCTTT.

This chain uses TRBV27 with TRBJ2-5, with TRBD1 matching over 7 bases. The end of the DNA fits TRBJ2-7 better, so the J call may be wrong. The CDR3 totals 16 residues. Germline V CDR1 and CDR2: MNHEY, SMNVEV (reference sequence). CDR3 amino acids: CASSTQTGVSLYEQYF. As DNA, the CDR3 is TGTGCCAGCAGTACACAAACAGGGGTTTCCCTTTACGAGCAGTACTTC.

The genes are TRBV28 and TRBJ2-2; no reliable D call. The CDR3 consists of 15 residues. Trimming removed 2 bases at V and 7 bases at J, with 14 bases between. CDR1 is MDHEN and CDR2 is SYDVKM in the germline V gene. CDR3 sequence reads: CASSLNPVGGGELFF. Here the CDR3 DNA reads TGTGCCAGCAGTTTAAACCCGGTAGGCGGCGGGGAGCTGTTTTTT.

This chain links TRBV18 with TRBJ1-1, with 8 bases fitting TRBD1. This CDR3 comprises 15 residues. Germline V gives CDR1 KGHSH, CDR2 LQKENI. V trimming: 6 bases; J trimming: 1 base; junction bases outside the gene matches: 7. The CDR3 loop reads CASSPSGTGNTEAFF. CDR3 nucleotides: TGTGCCAGCTCTCCTAGCGGGACAGGGAACACTGAAGCTTTCTTT.

CDR3 coding DNA: TGTGCCAGCAGTTGGGACAGGGCACAGCCCCAGCATTTT. This translates into CASSWDRAQPQHF. The chain recombines TRBV27 with TRBJ1-5; the match to TRBD1 covers 9 bases. With 4 bases clipped from V and 7 bases from J, the junction kept 2 bases outside the gene matches. CDR1 MNHEY and CDR2 SMNVEV come from the germline V gene (reference sequence). The length of the CDR3 is 13 residues.

The rearrangement uses TRBV27 and TRBJ1-6; TRBD1 matches at 7 bases. The CDR3 totals 14 residues. V dropped 3 bases and J dropped 6; count of bases not matched to a gene: 2. The V gene's germline CDR1 is MNHEY and CDR2 SMNVEV (reference sequence). The CDR3 coding sequence is TGTGCCAGCAGTTTCGGGACAGTTAATTCACCCCTCCACTTT. Its translation is CASSFGTVNSPLHF.

The chain is built from TRBV9 and TRBJ2-3; 9 nucleotides align to TRBD2. V dropped 3 bases and J dropped 0; count of bases not matched to a gene: 5. This CDR3 is 16 amino acids long. CDR1 and CDR2 (germline): SGDLS, YYNGEE. CDR3 sequence: CASSARLAASTDTQYF. CDR3 bases: TGTGCCAGCAGCGCACGACTAGCGGCTAGCACAGATACGCAGTATTTT.

This clone appeared once. This rearrangement joins TRBV19 to TRBJ2-7, with D perhaps matching TRBD1 (6 bases). Germline V gene lookup returns CDR1 LNHDA and CDR2 SQIVND (reference sequence). V dropped 3 bases and J dropped 5 bases, with 8 bases sitting between them. There are 12 residues in the CDR3. CDR3 residues: CASSMDSDEQYF. For the CDR3, the DNA is TGTGCCAGTAGTATGGACAGCGACGAGCAGTACTTC.

The rearrangement uses TRBV5-4 and TRBJ1-2, with 8 positions matching TRBD1. The length of the CDR3 is 13 residues. The trim removed 4 bases at V and 6 bases at J, leaving 5 bases unmatched. Germline CDR1 SGHNT, CDR2 YYREEE (reference sequence). Here the CDR3 DNA reads TGTGCCAGCAGCCCGGACAGGGAAGATGGCTACACCTTC. It specifies CASSPDREDGYTF.

The chain employs TRBV21-1 and TRBJ2-7; no DNA check was done on the table's D call, TRBD1. TRBV21-1 is reported as a pseudogene. The CDR3 spans 13 residues. The CDR3 DNA reads as TGTGCCAGCAGAAAAGGGCAGTGCTACGAGCAGTACTTC. Amino acids: CASRKGQCYEQYF.

This clone was seen a few times. The chain uses TRBV28 and TRBJ2-5; a weak D match, TRBD2 (5 bases). V gave up 7 bases and J gave up 4 bases, with 10 bases separating them. The germline V gene encodes CDR1 MDHEN and CDR2 SYDVKM. CDR3 length equals 12 residues. CDR3 region: CASTPSGETQYF. The CDR3 DNA reads as TGTGCCAGCACCCCAAGCGGAGAGACCCAGTACTTC.

The chain uses TRBV6-6 and TRBJ2-7; 8 bases align to TRBD2. The ends lost 5 bases at V and 0 bases at J; junction bases unmatched: 9. CDR3 length: 16 amino acids. The germline V gene has CDR1 MNHNY and CDR2 SVGAGI (reference sequence). CDR3 sequence (DNA): TGTGCCAGCAGTCCTCACCTAGCGGGTTTCTCCTACGAGCAGTACTTC. Protein product: CASSPHLAGFSYEQYF.

The chain carries TRBV10-3 and TRBJ2-3, with TRBD1 matching 9 bases. The CDR3 is 14 amino acids. J gave up 0 bases and V 6 bases, and 1 base lay outside the gene matches. CDR1 and CDR2 from the germline V gene are ENHRY and SYGVKD. CDR3 DNA sequence: TGTGCCATCAGAGGACAGGGGAGCACAGATACGCAGTATTTT. Its protein product is CAIRGQGSTDTQYF.

The chain has TRBV11-1 and TRBJ2-3; 8 bases fit TRBD2. The J segment lost 1 base and the V segment lost 4 bases, leaving 4 bases of the junction unmatched. This CDR3 contains 15 residues. Germline values: CDR1 SGHAT, CDR2 FQDESV (reference sequence). CDR3 protein: CASSSGTSRTDTQYF. Written as DNA, the CDR3 is TGTGCCAGCAGCTCCGGGACTAGTCGCACAGATACGCAGTATTTT.

The J gene is TRBJ1-3, the V gene TRBV7-9; D uncertain. Germline-derived CDR1 and CDR2 are SEHNR and FQNEAQ (reference sequence). There are 16 residues in the CDR3. Deletions cut 2 bases from V and 2 bases from J, with 13 bases between. CDR3 sequence (DNA): TGTGCCAGCAGCTTAATGGAGATTACAACTGGAAACACCATATATTTT. Protein sequence: CASSLMEITTGNTIYF. The variable domain in full, completed from reference TRBV7-9 and TRBJ1-3, reads DTGVSQNPRHKITKRGQNVTFRCDPISEHNRLYWYRQTLGQGPEFLTYFQNEAQLEKSRLLSDRFSAERPKGSFSTLEIQRTEQGDSAMYLCASSLMEITTGNTIYFGEGSWLTVV.

The rearrangement links TRBV18 to TRBJ1-1, with no clear D. V dropped 1 base and J dropped 5 bases, with 8 bases sitting between them. Germline V gene lookup returns CDR1 KGHSH and CDR2 LQKENI. The length of the CDR3 is 13 residues. The CDR3 protein is CASSPRGVTEAFF. CDR3 sequence (DNA): TGTGCCAGCTCACCACGCGGGGTAACTGAAGCTTTCTTT. The whole variable domain, remainder taken from reference TRBV18 and TRBJ1-1, is NAGVMQNPRHLVRRRGQEARLRCSPMKGHSHVYWYRQLPEEGLKFMVYLQKENIIDESGMPKERFSAEFPKEGPSILRIQQVVRGDSAAYFCASSPRGVTEAFFGQGTRLTVV.

The chain has TRBV5-1 and TRBJ2-6; D possibly corresponds to TRBD2 (6 bases). Trimming pared 7 bases from V and 3 bases from J, leaving 14 bases between. The germline gives CDR1 SGHRS, CDR2 YFSETQ. This CDR3 spans 15 amino acids. CDR3 residues: CASSYGGGGANVLTF. CDR3 DNA sequence: TGCGCCAGCTCCTACGGGGGAGGTGGGGCCAACGTCCTGACTTTC. Looking up the rest from reference TRBV5-1 and TRBJ2-6 gives the full variable domain: KAGVTQTPRYLIKTRGQQVTLSCSPISGHRSVSWYQQTPGQGLQFLFEYFSETQRNKGNFPGRFSGRQFSNSRSEMNVSTLELGDSALYLCASSYGGGGANVLTFGAGSRLTVL.

This clone is a singleton in its sample. The chain links TRBV7-9 to TRBJ2-7, with 9 positions matching TRBD1. The V gene end was trimmed by 0 bases and the J gene end by 3 bases; junction bases not matched to a gene: 6. CDR1 and CDR2 (germline): SEHNR, FQNEAQ (reference sequence). The CDR3 length is 16 residues. The CDR3 region is CASSLAPGTGHYEQYF. As DNA, the CDR3 is TGTGCCAGCAGCTTAGCGCCCGGGACAGGGCACTACGAGCAGTACTTC.

The chain combines TRBV5-5 with TRBJ2-7; a weak D match, TRBD2 (5 bases). This CDR3 is built from 13 residues. The germline V gene encodes CDR1 SGHKS and CDR2 YYEKEE (reference sequence). V dropped 4 bases and J dropped 2 bases, with 10 bases sitting between them. The CDR3 DNA follows: TGTGCCAGCAGCCGAGGGCACCCCTACGAGCAGTACTTC. Its translation: CASSRGHPYEQYF.

This chain connects TRBV29-1 to TRBJ1-2; 9 bases agree with TRBD1. CDR3 length equals 15 residues. The V and J ends lost 2 bases and 4 bases, in that order; junction bases with no gene match: 8. Germline V gene sequence: CDR1 SQVTM, CDR2 ANQGSEA. For the CDR3, the DNA is TGCAGCGTTGAAATCGAGGACAGGGGAAGCTATGGCTACACCTTC. Protein sequence: CSVEIEDRGSYGYTF.

The rearrangement joins TRBV6-6 to TRBJ2-7, with 7 bases fitting TRBD2. The CDR3 covers 16 residues. Trimming removed 5 bases from V and 2 bases from J; junction bases left unmatched: 12. CDR1 and CDR2 (germline): MNHNY, SVGAGI (reference sequence). As DNA, the CDR3 is TGTGCCAGCAGTCCCGGGGAGGGGATATTCCCCTACGAGCAGTACTTC. Its protein is CASSPGEGIFPYEQYF.

CDR3 residues: CASSPGTEETQYF. CDR3 coding DNA: TGTGCCAGCAGCCCCGGGACAGAAGAGACCCAGTACTTC. V is TRBV14 and J is TRBJ2-5; 7 bases map to TRBD1. Germline V gene lookup returns CDR1 SGHDN and CDR2 FVKESK. This CDR3 is 13 amino acids long. V lost 4 bases and J lost 3; bases outside the gene matches: 2.

V is TRBV29-1 and J is TRBJ2-3; 10 bases line up with TRBD1. Germline V gene data show CDR1 as SQVTM and CDR2 as ANQGSEA. After removal of 4 bases from V and 4 bases from J, the junction contained 2 bases not matched to a gene. This CDR3 comprises 13 residues. DNA of the CDR3: TGCAGCGTTGTAGGACAGGGGGCAGATACGCAGTATTTT. It translates to CSVVGQGADTQYF.

This chain joins TRBV5-1 and TRBJ2-3; TRBD1 matches 7 bases. Germline V CDR1 and CDR2: SGHRS, YFSETQ. The length of the CDR3 is 15 residues. J was trimmed by 2 bases and V by 3 bases; bases with no gene match: 6. As DNA, the CDR3 is TGCGCCAGCAGCTCGACAGGGCATGACACAGATACGCAGTATTTT. It is translated as CASSSTGHDTDTQYF.

The chain combines TRBV5-6 with TRBJ2-7; 11 bases fit TRBD2. The germline gives CDR1 SGHDT, CDR2 YYEEEE. The CDR3 consists of 15 residues. J gave up 2 bases and V 3 bases, and 4 bases lay outside the gene matches. CDR3 amino acids: CASSSGLAVPYEQYF. Written as DNA, the CDR3 is TGTGCCAGCAGCTCGGGACTAGCGGTGCCCTACGAGCAGTACTTC. Drawing the rest from reference TRBV5-6 and TRBJ2-7, the complete variable domain is DAGVTQSPTHLIKTRGQQVTLRCSPKSGHDTVSWYQQALGQGPQFIFQYYEEEERQRGNFPDRFSGHQFPNYSSELNVNALLLGDSALYLCASSSGLAVPYEQYFGPGTRLTVT.

This rearrangement joins TRBV15 to TRBJ2-2; perhaps TRBD2 as D (6 bases). V was cut by 0 bases and J by 5 bases, with 16 bases left in between. The CDR3 totals 17 residues. CDR1 is LNHNV, CDR2 YYDKDF, per germline (reference sequence). The CDR3 DNA reads TGTGCCACCAGCAGAGATCAGTCTAGCGACCTTACCGGGGAGCTGTTTTTT. Protein product: CATSRDQSSDLTGELFF.